A selection of T cell receptor beta chains follows, all from one sample in a study of blood T cell repertoires in COVID-19. Produced via immunoSEQ multiplex PCR; TCRdb's table is partial and in-frame only. The sample lists 300,000 to 400,000 clones; about nine tenths were seen once. The sample consisted of peripheral blood. These receptors came from a woman in her 70s with COVID-19, enrolled during active disease. CDR3s include the opening cysteine and the closing phenylalanine or tryptophan. Fields, in order: clone size, V gene, J gene, D gene, CDR3 DNA, CDR3 protein. D genes are given only for firm matches. Not every row has a clone size; where given, it reads once, few, many or a size class.

NA	TRBV7-6	TRBJ2-1	NA	TGTGCCAGCAGCCCGCCGGACAAGACCTACAATGAGCAGTTCTTC	CASSPPDKTYNEQFF
NA	TRBV27	TRBJ2-2	NA	TGTGCCACCCAAGGTCAGGCTCGCGTCACCGGGGAGCTGTTTTTT	CATQGQARVTGELFF
NA	TRBV4-1	TRBJ2-7	TRBD2	TGCGCCAGCAGCCAAGATCTGGCGGGGGGGTACGAGCAGTACTTC	CASSQDLAGGYEQYF
NA	TRBV29-1	TRBJ2-3	NA	TGCAGCGTTGTTAGGTCAGGCGGCACAGATACGCAGTATTTT	CSVVRSGGTDTQYF
NA	TRBV18	TRBJ1-1	TRBD1	TGTGCCAGCTCTAATAAATTACAGGGGACTAACACTGAAGCTTTCTTT	CASSNKLQGTNTEAFF
NA	TRBV19	TRBJ2-5	NA	TGTGCCAGTAGTATCACAGGGTTGGGCGAGACCCAGTACTTC	CASSITGLGETQYF
NA	TRBV4-1	TRBJ2-6	NA	TGCGCCAGCAGCCAAGAACCCCCAGGGCCTGGGGCCAACGTCCTGACTTTC	CASSQEPPGPGANVLTF
NA	TRBV6-1	TRBJ1-2	NA	TGTGCCAGCAGTGAAGCGCCTTGGGGGGTTTATGGCTACACCTTC	CASSEAPWGVYGYTF
NA	TRBV19	TRBJ2-3	NA	TGTGCCAGTAGTATTAGAGGAGGGAGCACAGATACGCAGTATTTT	CASSIRGGSTDTQYF
few	TRBV7-8	TRBJ1-1	NA	TGTGCCAGCAGCGACTTAGTCGGACCCCGGGAAACAGCTTTCTTT	CASSDLVGPRETAFF
once	TRBV6-6	TRBJ2-2	TRBD1	TGTGCCAGCAATCCCCAAAAGGGACAGGGTGCCGGGGAGCTGTTTTTT	CASNPQKGQGAGELFF
NA	TRBV27	TRBJ2-3	TRBD2	TGTGCCAGCAGTTTGGAACGGGGGGGCCGAGCAGATACGCAGTATTTT	CASSLERGGRADTQYF
NA	TRBV7-2	TRBJ1-1	NA	TGTGCCAGCACCGTGGGGGGAATCGACACTGAAGCTTTCTTT	CASTVGGIDTEAFF
NA	TRBV5-6	TRBJ1-2	NA	TGTGCCAGCAGCTACTTACAGGGAGTAGACTATGGCTACACCTTC	CASSYLQGVDYGYTF
NA	TRBV5-8	TRBJ1-5	TRBD1	TGTGCCAGCAGCTTAGGACAGGGAAGCAATCAGCCCCAGCATTTT	CASSLGQGSNQPQHF
NA	TRBV7-3	TRBJ1-1	TRBD1	TGTGCCAGCAGCTTAAAAGGGGACAGGGATCCTGAAGCTTTCTTT	CASSLKGDRDPEAFF
NA	TRBV2	TRBJ1-5	NA	TGTGCCAGCAGTTGGACAACTAGCAATCAGCCCCAGCATTTT	CASSWTTSNQPQHF
NA	TRBV14	TRBJ2-1	TRBD2	TGTGCCAGCAGCCAAGTACAAGGACTAGAGTTCTTC	CASSQVQGLEFF
NA	TRBV4-1	TRBJ1-1	NA	TGCGCCAGCAGCCACCCCGACAGGCGAGAAGCTTTCTTT	CASSHPDRREAFF
few	TRBV10-2	TRBJ1-2	TRBD1	TGCGCCAGCAGCCGGACAGGGGAGTGGGGCTACACCTTC	CASSRTGEWGYTF
NA	TRBV10-1	TRBJ2-1	TRBD2	TGCTATTTTAGCGGGGGGGATGACTACAATGAGCAGTTCTTC	CYFSGGDDYNEQFF
NA	TRBV9	TRBJ1-2	TRBD1	TGTGCCAGCAGCGACCCCATCTTGGGACAGGAGTTTAACTATGGCTACACCTTC	CASSDPILGQEFNYGYTF
NA	TRBV6-5	TRBJ1-3	NA	TGTGCCAGCACCGTGCCGGGAGGGGACACCATATATTTT	CASTVPGGDTIYF
NA	TRBV28	TRBJ2-1	TRBD2	TGTGCCAGCATTCCGACTAGCCTGAATGAGCAGTTCTTC	CASIPTSLNEQFF
NA	TRBV7-2	TRBJ2-5	NA	TGTGCCAGCAGCCCTATTCCCAAGCGGGTCCAAGAGACCCAGTACTTC	CASSPIPKRVQETQYF
NA	TRBV27	TRBJ1-3	NA	TGTGCCAGCAGTTTAACCCCCCACGGGAGCTCTGGAAACACCATATATTTT	CASSLTPHGSSGNTIYF
NA	TRBV19	TRBJ2-3	NA	TGTGCCAGTAGTGTTTCCGGCGTCGCGGATGATACGCAGTATTTT	CASSVSGVADDTQYF
NA	TRBV4-3	TRBJ1-1	TRBD1	TGCGCCAGCAGCCCGCGGATTACAGGGGAGGCTGAAGCTTTCTTT	CASSPRITGEAEAFF
NA	TRBV4-2	TRBJ1-1	NA	TGTGCCAGCAGCCAGGCTATGCGGGGGGGATCGAACACTGAAGCTTTCTTT	CASSQAMRGGSNTEAFF
NA	TRBV30	TRBJ1-5	NA	TGTGCCTCGACAGATTCGGGTAGCAATCAGCCCCAGCATTTT	CASTDSGSNQPQHF
NA	TRBV28	TRBJ2-7	NA	TGTGCCAGCAGTGTCTCCAGAGGTTACGAGCAGTACTTC	CASSVSRGYEQYF
once	TRBV29-1	TRBJ1-1	TRBD1	TGCAGCGTTCAGGGGGCCCGCACTGAAGCTTTCTTT	CSVQGARTEAFF
NA	TRBV6-6	TRBJ2-1	NA	TGTGCCAGCAGTTACCAGGGGAATGAGCAGTTCTTC	CASSYQGNEQFF
NA	TRBV9	TRBJ2-7	NA	TGTGCCAGCAGCGTTTCGCAGGGGCGTGAGCAGTACTTC	CASSVSQGREQYF
NA	TRBV6-5	TRBJ2-7	TRBD1	TGTGCCAGCAGTCTGGGACAGCCTGGAGAGCAGTACTTC	CASSLGQPGEQYF
NA	TRBV11-2	TRBJ2-7	TRBD1	TGTGCCAGCAGCGTAGACAGGGTCCTCTCCTACGAGCAGTACTTC	CASSVDRVLSYEQYF
NA	TRBV19	TRBJ2-7	NA	TGTGCCAGTAGTATAGAAGGGGAGGCGGTCTACGAGCAGTACTTC	CASSIEGEAVYEQYF
NA	TRBV5-1	TRBJ2-1	NA	TGCGCCAGCAGCCCCGGCGGGACCTTGAGCTCCTACAATGAGCAGTTCTTC	CASSPGGTLSSYNEQFF
NA	TRBV27	TRBJ1-6	NA	TGTGCCAGCAGTCCTAGGGTTGACAGAGGCCATTCACCCCTCCACTTT	CASSPRVDRGHSPLHF
NA	TRBV15	TRBJ1-5	NA	TGTGCCACCAGCAGAGATATTCGGCCCCAGCATTTT	CATSRDIRPQHF
NA	TRBV19	TRBJ1-5	NA	TGTGCCAGTAGGGTTAGTATTAGCAATCAGCCCCAGCATTTT	CASRVSISNQPQHF
NA	TRBV25-1	TRBJ2-1	NA	TGTGCCAGCAGTGAGGCCCGTGGGGGGGAGCAGTTCTTC	CASSEARGGEQFF
NA	TRBV12-3/TRBV12-4	TRBJ1-5	NA	TGTGCCAGCAGTCTCACAGGGTACCAGCCCCAGCATTTT	CASSLTGYQPQHF
NA	TRBV21-1	TRBJ2-3	NA	TGTGCCAGCAGTCCCCGGACTAGCGGGGGGTGCGGGGGTGAGACAGATACGCAGTATTTT	CASSPRTSGGCGGETDTQYF
NA	TRBV7-8	TRBJ1-2	TRBD1	TGTGCCAGCAGCCTAGGAGGACAGGGGGCTAAGGGCTACACCTTC	CASSLGGQGAKGYTF